This note documents a single TCR beta chain sequence. The sample comes from a study of blood T cell repertoires in COVID-19. This table comes from immunoSEQ multiplex PCR, and its TCRdb copy is limited to in-frame clones, with some not included. Among roughly 90,000 clones listed, 89% were seen once. This clonotype was sampled from a woman of 80 years or more with active COVID-19. Material for sequencing was peripheral blood.

The DNA of the CDR3 is TGCGCCAGCAGCCCAATAGCGGGACAAGAGACCCAGTACTTC. Protein sequence: CASSPIAGQETQYF. The V call is TRBV5-1, the J call TRBJ2-5, with TRBD2 identical over 8 bases. This CDR3 is 14 amino acids long. Germline V gene lookup returns CDR1 SGHRS and CDR2 YFSETQ. J was trimmed by 2 bases and V by 4 bases; bases with no gene match: 4.